Detailed here is one T cell receptor (beta chain). The antigen is undetermined. The time point denotes: persistent/refractory GD, antithyroid drugs over 5 years with positive TRAb. Generation of the TCR library employed RNA extracted from PBMCs. The CDR3 length is 14 residues. From germline, CDR1 is SEHNR and CDR2 FQNEAQ (reference sequence). The J segment lost 2 bases and the V segment lost 5 bases, leaving 3 bases of the junction unmatched. The data derive from a study of regulatory T cells in long-lasting Graves disease. To make TCR beta libraries, researchers used iRepertoire HTBI primers and Arm-PCR of CDR3 regions. TCRdb reanalysed the multiplex PCR reads using MiXCR and keeps one entry per CDR3 protein. Of 300,000 to 500,000 distinct CDR3 sequences listed, around 21% were seen once; the top ten hold about 20%. Overall study results and limits: When disease was persistent, TRBV28, TRBJ1-2 and TRBJ2-5 were the favored segments.

V is TRBV7-9 and J is TRBJ2-5, with TRBD2 matching 9 bases. The sequence derives from a female donor with Graves disease. The sample consisted of peripheral blood mononuclear cells (PBMCs), taken when the disease was refractory, from a patient treated with antithyroid drugs. As DNA, the CDR3 is TGTGCCAGCAGCGCCCTAGCGGGGCAAGAGACCCAGTACTTC. This encodes CASSALAGQETQYF.